These 11 T cell receptor beta chains came from one sample sequenced in a study of blood T cells in healthy people across ages. Primed by a sample-barcoded 5' primer and a J-beta primer mix, a second PCR proceeded for roughly 6 to 12 cycles. TCRdb reanalysed the 5' RACE reads using MiXCR and keeps one entry per CDR3 protein. The table includes about 1.4 million distinct CDR3 sequences, 55% to 75% detected once. Sequencing used blood. The receptors originated from a man between 18 and 29 years old in good health.

As to this clonotype: One junction end does not reproduce the germline sequence, and a read error may be involved. J is TRBJ2-7 and V is TRBV6-6; 9 nucleotides agree with TRBD2. Germline-derived CDR1 and CDR2 are MNHNY and SVGAGI (reference sequence). CDR3 length: 17 residues. The CDR3 loop reads CASSYSPIAGANYEQYF. Written as DNA, the CDR3 is TGTGCCAGCAGCTACTCACCGATAGCGGGAGCGAATTACGAGCAGTACTTC.

Only a few counts were recorded for this clonotype. V is TRBV29-1 and J is TRBJ2-7, with 8 bases aligning to TRBD1. Germline values: CDR1 SQVTM, CDR2 ANQGSEA. The CDR3 contains 12 residues. J gave up 3 bases and V 4 bases, and 2 bases lay outside the gene matches. This CDR3 reads CSVVTGDYEQYF. DNA of the CDR3: TGCAGCGTTGTGACAGGGGACTACGAGCAGTACTTC.

V and J are TRBV11-2 and TRBJ1-1; D uncertain. The CDR3 runs to 19 residues. Germline V gives CDR1 SGHAT, CDR2 FQNNGV. V lost 1 base to trimming and J lost 1 base, with 22 bases between them. The CDR3 bases are TGTGCCAGCAGCTTAGGTTATCCGGCGAACGGTCAGCCGAACACTGAAGCTTTCTTT. As protein: CASSLGYPANGQPNTEAFF. Full variable domain (rest looked up from reference TRBV11-2 and TRBJ1-1): EAGVAQSPRYKIIEKRQSVAFWCNPISGHATLYWYQQILGQGPKLLIQFQNNGVVDDSQLPKDRFSAERLKGVDSTLKIQPAKLEDSAVYLCASSLGYPANGQPNTEAFFGQGTRLTVV.

The J gene is TRBJ2-5, the V gene TRBV2, with 12 bases lining up with TRBD2. The CDR3 is made up of 15 amino acids. CDR1 is SNHLY, CDR2 FYNNEI, per germline. The J segment lost 5 bases and the V segment lost 7 bases, leaving 8 bases of the junction unmatched. The DNA for the CDR3 is TGTGCCAGCACCAGGACCGGGACTAGCGGGGAGACCCAGTACTTC. It specifies CASTRTGTSGETQYF.

The rearrangement joins TRBV3-1 to TRBJ1-2; D unresolved. The CDR3 runs 15 residues. Trimming took off 3 bases at V and 4 bases at J, with 15 bases between the two ends. The V gene's germline CDR1 is LGHDT and CDR2 YNNKEL (reference sequence). The CDR3 sequence: CASSQADARTYGYTF. For the CDR3, the DNA is TGTGCCAGCAGCCAGGCGGACGCCAGGACCTATGGCTACACCTTC.

The chain uses TRBV4-3 and TRBJ2-1, with no clear D. The length of the CDR3 is 16 residues. V lost 0 bases, J lost 15 bases, and 24 bases lay in between. CDR1 and CDR2 (germline): LGHNA, YSLEER. The CDR3 coding sequence is TGCGCCAGCAGCCAAGATTGGGCGCCGCGGCAGGACGAAACGTTCTTC. It yields the protein CASSQDWAPRQDETFF.

The chain couples TRBV6-2 or TRBV6-3 to TRBJ1-2, with D unclear. Per the germline V gene, CDR1 is MNHEY and CDR2 is SVGEGT. The CDR3 covers 12 residues. V lost 11 bases and J 2 bases, leaving 12 bases between the germline ends. The CDR3 loop is CAHGDPNYGYTF. CDR3 in DNA: TGTGCCCACGGAGACCCAAACTATGGCTACACCTTC.

The genes are TRBV4-1 and TRBJ2-7, with 8 bases fitting TRBD2. V gave up 5 bases and J gave up 4 bases; unmatched junction bases: 10. CDR1 and CDR2 from the germline V gene are MGHRA and YSYEKL. The CDR3 is 15 amino acids. CDR3 amino acids: CASSLTSVEGYEQYF. CDR3 DNA sequence: TGCGCCAGCAGCTTGACTAGCGTAGAAGGTTACGAGCAGTACTTC.

The chain couples TRBV28 to TRBJ2-5; D call uncertain. V was trimmed by 0 bases and J by 5 bases, leaving 10 bases between them. Germline CDR1 reads MDHEN; CDR2 reads SYDVKM. The CDR3 sequence is 14 residues long. In nucleotides, the CDR3 is TGTGCCAGCAGTTTATGGCCCCGGACCGAGACCCAGTACTTC. Its protein is CASSLWPRTETQYF.

This clonotype has a handful of counts. J is TRBJ2-1 and V is TRBV5-5; perhaps TRBD2 as D (5 bases). The CDR3 totals 14 residues. Germline CDR1 reads SGHKS; CDR2 reads YYEKEE (reference sequence). V was cut by 4 bases and J by 1 base, with 9 bases left in between. CDR3 loop: CASSPTNSYNEQFF. Written as DNA, the CDR3 is TGTGCCAGCAGCCCGACTAATTCCTACAATGAGCAGTTCTTC.

This chain links TRBV6-5 with TRBJ2-5; maybe TRBD1 (6 bases). The V end lost 0 bases, the J end lost 2 bases, and 10 bases lay between the germline ends. From germline, CDR1 is MNHEY and CDR2 SVGAGI. CDR3 size: 15 residues. CDR3 nucleotides: TGTGCCAGCAGTTACTCGACCGGACAGCAAGAGACCCAGTACTTC. Translation: CASSYSTGQQETQYF.